This TCR beta chain was captured in a study of lymphopenia after photon versus proton radiotherapy. The data were produced by immunoSEQ multiplex PCR, yet TCRdb's version contains in-frame clones alone and is incomplete. Of 35,000 to 40,000 clones listed, about 85% were seen once; the top ten hold 2.9%. V trimming: 0 bases; J trimming: 6 bases; junction bases outside the gene matches: 13. The CDR3 runs 16 residues. Per germline, CDR1 SQVTM and CDR2 ANQGSEA. Source: peripheral blood, taken from a patient treated with photon-based radiotherapy. The genes are TRBV29-1 and TRBJ2-7; 8 bases are shared with TRBD2. This clonotype was sampled from a man over 45 with gastric cancer. The CDR3 spells CSVEDRAGGHRGEQYF. The CDR3 DNA reads TGCAGCGTTGAAGATCGGGCGGGAGGTCATCGGGGCGAGCAGTACTTC.